A selection of T cell receptor beta chains follows, all from one sample in a study of T cell responses to AZD1222 COVID-19 vaccine. Method: immunoSEQ multiplex PCR; TCRdb's copy keeps in-frame clones and lacks some. The sample shows some 98,000 clones, roughly 83% of them seen only once. Source: peripheral blood, taken 28 days after the second AZD1222 dose. The receptor source for this set is an adult who received the AZD1222 COVID-19 vaccine. Both conserved end residues are part of each CDR3. Fields, in order: CDR3 DNA, CDR3 protein, V gene, clone size, J gene, D gene. D genes are given only for firm matches. Only part of the rows carry a size: once, few, many, or a class if the clone is expanded.

TGTGCCAGTAGGGGGGTTATTGGGTTCGGGGAGCAGTACTTC,CASRGVIGFGEQYF,TRBV19,.,TRBJ2-7,.
TGTGCCAGCAGTTCCCTTTCCCGTAGCAATTCACCCCTCCACTTT,CASSSLSRSNSPLHF,TRBV6-5,.,TRBJ1-6,.
TGTGCCAGCAGTATTCTCGGACGGATGAACACTGAAGCTTTCTTT,CASSILGRMNTEAFF,TRBV27,.,TRBJ1-1,.
TGCGCCAGCAGCCCCCTTAGCAGGGACAGGGGTGAAAAACTGTTTTTT,CASSPLSRDRGEKLFF,TRBV4-1,once,TRBJ1-4,TRBD1
TGTGCCAGCTCCGGGGGGATAGGAGGTAAAAACATTCAGTACTTC,CASSGGIGGKNIQYF,TRBV9,.,TRBJ2-4,TRBD2
TGTGCCAGCAGTTTAGCTGACACTGAAGCTTTCTTT,CASSLADTEAFF,TRBV12-3/TRBV12-4,.,TRBJ1-1,.
TGTGCCAGCCAGAGACAGGGAGGGAATGAGCAGTTCTTC,CASQRQGGNEQFF,TRBV19,.,TRBJ2-1,.
TGCGCCAGCAGCCAAGTTATTCAGGACCAAAAACTGTTTTTT,CASSQVIQDQKLFF,TRBV4-3,.,TRBJ1-4,.
TGTGCCAGCAGCTTGATTTTAGCGGGAGGACACGGGGAGCTGTTTTTT,CASSLILAGGHGELFF,TRBV5-5,.,TRBJ2-2,TRBD2
TGTGCCAGCAGCCAGCCGGCGGGAGTGAAAGATACGCAGTATTTT,CASSQPAGVKDTQYF,TRBV14,.,TRBJ2-3,TRBD2
TGCGCCAGCAGTGAGTTTATGGACTGGGAGCTGTTTTTT,CASSEFMDWELFF,TRBV10-2,.,TRBJ2-2,.
TGTGCCAGCACCGGGGCATCTCATACGCAGTATTTT,CASTGASHTQYF,TRBV5-6,.,TRBJ2-3,.
TGTGCCAGCAGCCAAGCTCTTCGGACAGACGCCAGAACTAACTATGGCTACACCTTC,CASSQALRTDARTNYGYTF,TRBV3-1/TRBV3-2,few,TRBJ1-2,.
TGTGCCGGCACTCCGACAGGGGGGAGAGAGACCCAGTACTTC,CAGTPTGGRETQYF,TRBV2,few,TRBJ2-5,TRBD1